These 18 T cell receptor beta chains were sequenced from one sample in a study of cytomegalovirus exposure and HLA in healthy donors. Primers included in the PCR were 60 Vbeta and 13 Jbeta primers. TCRdb keeps only in-frame clones here, not all; method: immunoSEQ multiplex PCR. The table has over 95,000 clones, 70% to 80% seen once. Sequencing was carried out using PBMCs. These receptor sequences come from a female donor in good health and CMV-seronegative.

The V and J genes are TRBV30 and TRBJ2-4, with TRBD1 identical over 7 bases. This CDR3 has 14 residues. Germline V gene sequence: CDR1 GTSNPN, CDR2 SVGIG (reference sequence). With 3 bases clipped from V and 13 bases from J, the junction kept 15 bases outside the gene matches. CDR3 in amino acids: CAWSPPGTVRRQYF. CDR3 coding DNA: TGTGCCTGGAGCCCACCCGGGACAGTCCGTCGGCAGTACTTC.

The V and J genes are TRBV15 and TRBJ2-1, with 7 positions matching TRBD2. J gave up 0 bases and V 5 bases, and 7 bases lay outside the gene matches. The V gene's germline CDR1 is LNHNV and CDR2 YYDKDF (reference sequence). The CDR3 is 16 amino acids. CDR3 coding DNA: TGTGCCACCAGCTCAGGAGCGGGGAGCTCCTACAATGAGCAGTTCTTC. Translating gives CATSSGAGSSYNEQFF.

J is TRBJ1-2 and V is TRBV29-1, with D possibly matching TRBD1 (6 bases). The germline gives CDR1 SQVTM, CDR2 ANQGSEA. The CDR3 runs 11 residues. V lost 5 bases, J lost 6 bases, and 10 bases lay in between. CDR3 amino acids: CSVMDSNGYTF. The CDR3, as DNA: TGCAGCGTTATGGACAGTAATGGCTACACCTTC. The variable domain in full, with the rest retrieved from reference TRBV29-1 and TRBJ1-2, is SAVISQKPSRDICQRGTSLTIQCQVDSQVTMMFWYRQQPGQSLTLIATANQGSEATYESGFVIDKFPISRPNLTFSTLTVSNMSPEDSSIYLCSVMDSNGYTFGSGTRLTVV.

This chain uses TRBV19 with TRBJ2-3; possible D gene TRBD1, 6 bases. The CDR3 is 15 residues long. With 6 bases removed from V and 2 bases from J, the gap between germline ends came to 15 bases. The germline V gene has CDR1 LNHDA and CDR2 SQIVND (reference sequence). Written as DNA, the CDR3 is TGTGCCAGTAGGCTAGCAGGGGTCATCACAGATACGCAGTATTTT. The encoded protein is CASRLAGVITDTQYF.

V usage is TRBV13 and J usage is TRBJ2-5; D is uncertain. Trimming shortened V by 3 bases and J by 5 bases, and 4 bases separated the two germline ends. Germline CDR1 is PRHDT and CDR2 is FYEKMQ (reference sequence). CDR3 length: 11 amino acids. The CDR3 region has the DNA TGTGCCAGCAGCTTTCGGGAGACCCAGTACTTC. Protein: CASSFRETQYF.

The chain joins TRBV6-6 to TRBJ2-1; 9 positions match TRBD1. V was pared by 5 bases and J by 0 bases, with 5 bases of the junction left unmatched. In germline, CDR1 is MNHNY, CDR2 SVGAGI (reference sequence). The CDR3 totals 16 residues. Written as DNA, the CDR3 is TGTGCCAGCAGTCGCACAGGGGGCCTCTCCTACAATGAGCAGTTCTTC. Translation gives CASSRTGGLSYNEQFF.

CDR3 sequence reads: CASSSRHGTSYEQYF. The CDR3 DNA is TGTGCCAGCAGCTCCCGACACGGGACTTCCTACGAGCAGTACTTC. The rearrangement joins TRBV11-2 to TRBJ2-7; D perhaps matches TRBD2 (6 bases). Trimming pared 4 bases from V and 1 base from J, leaving 14 bases between. This CDR3 is built from 15 residues. Per the germline V gene, CDR1 is SGHAT and CDR2 is FQNNGV.

This clone was seen only once. The chain combines TRBV5-1 with TRBJ2-3, with 7 bases that match TRBD2. Germline-derived CDR1 and CDR2 are SGHRS and YFSETQ. This CDR3 comprises 14 residues. The trim removed 0 bases at V and 4 bases at J, leaving 2 bases unmatched. The CDR3 reads CASSLASGADTQYF. The CDR3 coding sequence is TGCGCCAGCAGCTTGGCTAGCGGTGCAGATACGCAGTATTTT.

This clone was counted a few times. The rearrangement links TRBV5-1 to TRBJ2-1; 11 bases align to TRBD1. V was pared by 4 bases and J by 8 bases, with 5 bases of the junction left unmatched. Germline V gene lookup returns CDR1 SGHRS and CDR2 YFSETQ. CDR3 length equals 14 residues. The CDR3 sequence is CASSHGQGADEQFF. The CDR3 nucleotides read TGCGCCAGCAGCCATGGACAGGGGGCCGATGAGCAGTTCTTC.

The chain uses TRBV6-1 and TRBJ2-3; TRBD1 agrees at 7 bases. The germline gives CDR1 MNHNS, CDR2 SASEGT. The CDR3 is 14 amino acids. The ends lost 4 bases at V and 3 bases at J; junction bases unmatched: 4. The CDR3 DNA reads TGTGCCAGCAGTGCTCCGGGACAGACAGATACGCAGTATTTT. Its protein product is CASSAPGQTDTQYF.

In DNA, the CDR3 is TGTGCCAGCAGCCGTACCCAGGGGCCTGCGTATGGCTACACCTTC. It specifies CASSRTQGPAYGYTF. The chain couples TRBV5-4 to TRBJ1-2; a possible D gene is TRBD1 (6 bases). The CDR3 spans 15 residues. V lost 4 bases to trimming and J lost 5 bases, with 18 bases between them. Germline V gene data show CDR1 as SGHNT and CDR2 as YYREEE (reference sequence).

The rearrangement uses TRBV25-1 and TRBJ1-6; 8 positions agree with TRBD1. CDR3 length: 14 amino acids. Germline CDR1 is MGHDK and CDR2 is SYGVNS. Trimming took 5 bases from V and 8 from J; bases not matched to a gene: 5. In DNA form, the CDR3 reads TGTGCCAGCAGTAGGACAGGGAGTTATTCACCCCTCCACTTT. It is translated as CASSRTGSYSPLHF.

The CDR3 loop is CASSSLGDSGNTIYF. In nucleotides, the CDR3 is TGCGCCAGCAGCTCCTTAGGGGACTCTGGAAACACCATATATTTT. The chain uses TRBV5-1 and TRBJ1-3; a possible D gene is TRBD1 (5 bases). CDR1 and CDR2 (germline): SGHRS, YFSETQ. V was trimmed by 3 bases and J by 0 bases, leaving 10 bases between them. The CDR3 is made up of 15 amino acids.

The chain is built from TRBV7-6 and TRBJ1-2; possible D gene TRBD1, 5 bases. Germline CDR1 is SGHVS and CDR2 is FNYEAQ. Trimming pared 5 bases from V and 4 bases from J, leaving 11 bases between. This CDR3 comprises 13 residues. CDR3 coding DNA: TGTGCCAGCAGCCCAGGACATACCTATGGCTACACCTTC. Translated, it gives CASSPGHTYGYTF.

The rearrangement uses TRBV9 and TRBJ2-5; a possible D gene is TRBD2 (6 bases). Germline V gene sequence: CDR1 SGDLS, CDR2 YYNGEE. Trimming took off 0 bases at V and 5 bases at J, with 11 bases between the two ends. The CDR3 spans 14 residues. The CDR3 DNA reads TGTGCCAGCAGCGTAGGTATGAGCGGGGAGACCCAGTACTTC. Protein sequence: CASSVGMSGETQYF.

The J gene is TRBJ1-3, the V gene TRBV15; TRBD1 aligns across 7 bases. CDR1 is LNHNV, CDR2 YYDKDF, per germline (reference sequence). Germline trimming cut 0 bases from V and 4 bases from J; bases unmatched to any gene: 3. The CDR3 has 15 amino acids. CDR3 sequence: CATSRDTGQGNTIYF. The DNA of the CDR3 is TGTGCCACCAGCAGAGACACGGGACAGGGAAACACCATATATTTT.

This chain joins TRBV27 and TRBJ2-3; D uncertain. The germline V and J ends were trimmed by 8 bases and 6 bases, with 27 bases remaining between them. CDR3 length: 17 amino acids. The V gene's germline CDR1 is MNHEY and CDR2 SMNVEV (reference sequence). CDR3 DNA: TGTGCCAGCCATACGAGACTTCGCGCCCGGCTGAGGGATACGCAGTATTTT. Translating it yields CASHTRLRARLRDTQYF.

V and J are TRBV18 and TRBJ2-2; tentatively, D is TRBD1 (6 bases). The CDR3 consists of 15 residues. Germline V gives CDR1 KGHSH, CDR2 LQKENI. Trimming removed 5 bases from V and 5 bases from J, with 15 bases in between. CDR3 bases: TGTGCCAGCTCAGCGTACAGGGCCCGGACCGGGGAGCTGTTTTTT. Translating gives CASSAYRARTGELFF.